The text below deals with one T cell receptor (beta chain). The antigen is unknown. The read falls 3 residues short of the CDR3 end, and the missing part is taken from the germline J gene. The sample belongs to a study of Tregs in tolerant kidney transplant recipients. For the study at large: Related graft donors supplied nonmyeloablative bone marrow transplants, and mixed chimerism was transient. General study points: Biological reproducibility was not directly addressed in this study.

Unstimulated Tregs (CD4+CD25+CD127-) and CD4+CD25- non-Tregs were sorted from PBMCs. Germline CDR1 reads LNHDA; CDR2 reads SQIVND (reference sequence). The CDR3 is 14 residues long. Deletions cut 8 bases from V and 2 bases from J, with 16 bases between. TCRdb's copy holds only in-frame clones and misses some; the assay was immunoSEQ multiplex PCR. Here the sample table reports 25,000 to 35,000 clones. The chain uses TRBV19 and TRBJ2-7, with D possibly being TRBD2 (6 bases). Here the sequenced sample was CD8+ T cells from blood, taken before the transplant. The TCR sequence derives from a human donor who received a combined kidney and bone marrow transplant. The CDR3 protein is CASSLGGSPYEQYF. CDR3 bases read: TGTGCCAGTTCCCTTGGGGGGTCCCCCTACGAG.